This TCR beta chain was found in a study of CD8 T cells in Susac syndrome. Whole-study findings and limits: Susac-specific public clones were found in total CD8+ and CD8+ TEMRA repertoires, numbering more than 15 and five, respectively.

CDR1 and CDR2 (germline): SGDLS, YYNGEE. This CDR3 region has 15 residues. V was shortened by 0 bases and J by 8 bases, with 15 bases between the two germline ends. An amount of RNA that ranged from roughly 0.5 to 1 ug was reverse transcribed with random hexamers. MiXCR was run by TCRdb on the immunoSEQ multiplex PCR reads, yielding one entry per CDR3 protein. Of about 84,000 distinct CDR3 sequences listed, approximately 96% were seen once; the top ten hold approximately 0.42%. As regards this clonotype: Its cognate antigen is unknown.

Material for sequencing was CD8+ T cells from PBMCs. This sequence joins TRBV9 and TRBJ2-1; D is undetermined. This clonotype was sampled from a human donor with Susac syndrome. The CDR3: CASSVGQDRSDEQFF. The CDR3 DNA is TGTGCCAGCAGCGTAGGTCAGGATAGATCGGATGAGCAGTTCTTC.